Presented here are 20 T cell receptor beta chains from one specimen sequenced in a study of T cell responses to AZD1222 COVID-19 vaccine. TCRdb's table, derived via immunoSEQ multiplex PCR, lists solely in-frame clones and lacks some. This sample carries 60,000 to 95,000 clones, more than 75% of them seen once, and the ten largest clones take around 20%. The input for sequencing was peripheral blood, taken 28 days after the second AZD1222 dose. Source of these receptors: an adult who received the AZD1222 COVID-19 vaccine.

The chain couples TRBV27 to TRBJ2-1; D perhaps matches TRBD2 (6 bases). The germline V gene has CDR1 MNHEY and CDR2 SMNVEV (reference sequence). This CDR3 is 16 amino acids long. Trimming shortened V by 6 bases and J by 5 bases, and 20 bases separated the two germline ends. The DNA of the CDR3 is TGTGCCAGCAGCCCGACCCCGGGACGGAGGGACAATGAGCAGTTCTTC. It is translated as CASSPTPGRRDNEQFF.

This rearrangement joins TRBV10-3 to TRBJ2-5; no definite D call. CDR3 length: 13 residues. Trimming shortened V by 4 bases and J by 7 bases, and 13 bases separated the two germline ends. The germline gives CDR1 ENHRY, CDR2 SYGVKD. CDR3 sequence reads: CAISVSAESTQYF. CDR3 coding DNA: TGTGCCATCAGTGTGTCGGCAGAATCGACCCAGTACTTC.

V usage is TRBV11-2 and J usage is TRBJ2-1; 10 bases map to TRBD2. Germline values: CDR1 SGHAT, CDR2 FQNNGV. Trimming at V came to 1 base and at J to 8 bases, leaving 14 bases not matched to a gene. The CDR3 has 18 amino acids. The CDR3 DNA reads as TGTGCCAGCAGCTTAGTGGGATTGGGGACTAGCGTGGGACATGAGCAGTTCTTC. The encoded protein is CASSLVGLGTSVGHEQFF. The full variable domain, its missing parts supplied by reference TRBV11-2 and TRBJ2-1, is EAGVAQSPRYKIIEKRQSVAFWCNPISGHATLYWYQQILGQGPKLLIQFQNNGVVDDSQLPKDRFSAERLKGVDSTLKIQPAKLEDSAVYLCASSLVGLGTSVGHEQFFGPGTRLTVL.

The J gene is TRBJ2-7, the V gene TRBV25-1, with 7 bases that match TRBD1. CDR3 length: 14 amino acids. The V gene end was trimmed by 6 bases and the J gene end by 1 base; junction bases not matched to a gene: 6. Germline lookup yields CDR1 MGHDK and CDR2 SYGVNS. The CDR3 bases are TGTGCCAGCAGGCCACAGGGGATTTCCTACGAGCAGTACTTC. It codes for CASRPQGISYEQYF.

The V gene is TRBV7-9, the J gene TRBJ2-1, with TRBD2 matching over 10 bases. V was pared by 5 bases and J by 7 bases, with 8 bases of the junction left unmatched. This CDR3 comprises 15 residues. The germline V gene has CDR1 SEHNR and CDR2 FQNEAQ (reference sequence). This CDR3 reads CASSPWTSGENEQFF. The CDR3 nucleotides are TGTGCCAGCAGCCCGTGGACTAGCGGAGAAAATGAGCAGTTCTTC.

The chain uses TRBV19 and TRBJ2-7; D may be TRBD1 (7 bases). Germline values: CDR1 LNHDA, CDR2 SQIVND (reference sequence). V was pared by 3 bases and J by 3 bases, with 15 bases between. This CDR3 contains 15 residues. The CDR3, as DNA: TGTGCCAGTAGTATCGCGTCAGGGGGGATCTACGAGCAGTACTTC. Its protein product is CASSIASGGIYEQYF. Full variable domain (remainder filled in from reference TRBV19 and TRBJ2-7): DGGITQSPKYLFRKEGQNVTLSCEQNLNHDAMYWYRQDPGQGLRLIYYSQIVNDFQKGDIAEGYSVSREKKESFPLTVTSAQKNPTAFYLCASSIASGGIYEQYFGPGTRLTVT.

The chain has TRBV18 and TRBJ1-2; possible D gene TRBD1, 5 bases. Between the trimmed V and J ends, which lost 1 base and 0 bases, there was a span of 9 bases. The CDR3 extends over 15 amino acids. The germline V gene encodes CDR1 KGHSH and CDR2 LQKENI. The CDR3 DNA reads TGTGCCAGCTCACCACAGCCGGGGGCTAACTATGGCTACACCTTC. This translates into CASSPQPGANYGYTF.

This clone was seen more than once but under ten times. The chain recombines TRBV6-4 with TRBJ2-3, with 7 bases aligning to TRBD2. Trimming removed 6 bases from V and 4 bases from J; junction bases left unmatched: 13. The germline CDR1 and CDR2 sequences are MRHNA and SNTAGT. This CDR3 is built from 16 residues. The CDR3 sequence is CASSPDGLGGADTQYF. The CDR3, as DNA: TGTGCCAGCAGCCCCGACGGGTTGGGGGGGGCAGATACGCAGTATTTT.

A note on this clone: A read error may account for a junction end that differs from germline. This sequence joins TRBV19 and TRBJ2-7; TRBD2 aligns across 8 bases. Germline CDR1 is LNHDA and CDR2 is SQIVND (reference sequence). The CDR3 runs 15 residues. The CDR3 spells CASSIQQRGWDEQYF. The CDR3 DNA follows: TGTGCCAGCAGTATCCAACAGCGGGGGTGGGACGAGCAGTACTTC.

This chain connects TRBV11-2 to TRBJ1-2, with a tentative D call TRBD1 (5 bases). Trimming left V 5 bases short and J 8 bases short, with 9 bases between. The germline gives CDR1 SGHAT, CDR2 FQNNGV. The CDR3 sequence is 11 residues long. DNA of the CDR3: TGTGCCAGCAGCCAGGGATTGGGCTACACCTTC. Encoded protein: CASSQGLGYTF.

Here the CDR3 reads CAWSVTDLRGYTF. As DNA, the CDR3 is TGTGCCTGGAGTGTAACTGATTTAAGGGGCTACACCTTC. V usage is TRBV30 and J usage is TRBJ1-2, with D uncertain. Deletions cut 0 bases from V and 8 bases from J, with 13 bases between. In germline, CDR1 is GTSNPN, CDR2 SVGIG (reference sequence). The CDR3 loop spans 13 amino acids.

The chain recombines TRBV12-3 or TRBV12-4 with TRBJ1-5; D gene unclear. The CDR3 sequence is 13 residues long. V lost 3 bases and J 1 base, leaving 4 bases between the germline ends. CDR3 DNA sequence: TGTGCCAGCAGTTTTTTGAGCAATCAGCCCCAGCATTTT. Residues: CASSFLSNQPQHF.

The rearrangement uses TRBV29-1 and TRBJ1-2; 8 nucleotides line up with TRBD1. CDR1 SQVTM and CDR2 ANQGSEA come from the germline V gene. This CDR3 is built from 14 residues. V was pared by 0 bases and J by 7 bases, with 7 bases of the junction left unmatched. In DNA form, the CDR3 reads TGCAGCGTTGAAGACCCCGGACAGGGAGGTGGCTACACCTTC. This encodes CSVEDPGQGGGYTF.

The rearrangement links TRBV30 to TRBJ1-5, with TRBD1 matching over 7 bases. The V gene end was trimmed by 0 bases and the J gene end by 6 bases; junction bases not matched to a gene: 11. This CDR3 comprises 16 residues. CDR1 GTSNPN and CDR2 SVGIG come from the germline V gene (reference sequence). CDR3 bases: TGTGCCTGGAGTGTCCAACCCGACAGGGCGGTTCAGCCCCAGCATTTT. Translated, it gives CAWSVQPDRAVQPQHF.

In this sample, this clone turned up once. The chain employs TRBV2 and TRBJ2-3, with unresolved D. The CDR3 is 12 residues long. Germline CDR1 SNHLY, CDR2 FYNNEI. V lost 2 bases and J lost 3, with 3 bases in between. The CDR3, as DNA: TGTGCCAGCAGTGAATGGACAGATACGCAGTATTTT. Translation gives CASSEWTDTQYF.

This sequence joins TRBV5-1 and TRBJ1-1, with a possible D match to TRBD1 (5 bases). The ends were cut back, 0 bases at V and 5 bases at J, with 14 bases in the middle. CDR3 size: 15 residues. Looked up from germline, CDR1 is SGHRS and CDR2 is YFSETQ. The DNA for the CDR3 is TGCGCCAGCAGCTTGGGTACCGGACAAAGGACTGAAGCTTTCTTT. It is translated as CASSLGTGQRTEAFF. The full variable domain, completed using reference TRBV5-1 and TRBJ1-1, is KAGVTQTPRYLIKTRGQQVTLSCSPISGHRSVSWYQQTPGQGLQFLFEYFSETQRNKGNFPGRFSGRQFSNSRSEMNVSTLELGDSALYLCASSLGTGQRTEAFFGQGTRLTVV.

The chain combines TRBV6-5 with TRBJ2-1; possible D gene TRBD2, 6 bases. The germline gives CDR1 MNHEY, CDR2 SVGAGI. This CDR3 has 14 amino acids. V lost 2 bases to trimming and J lost 3 bases, with 8 bases between them. This CDR3 is CASSYGGDYNEQFF. The CDR3 DNA is TGTGCCAGCAGTTACGGCGGGGACTACAATGAGCAGTTCTTC.

The rearrangement links TRBV30 to TRBJ2-7; no firm D call. The CDR3 contains 12 residues. Trimming removed 5 bases at V and 2 bases at J, with 10 bases between. The germline V gene encodes CDR1 GTSNPN and CDR2 SVGIG (reference sequence). The CDR3 sequence: CAWGPRTYEQYF. CDR3 nucleotides: TGTGCCTGGGGGCCCCGGACCTACGAGCAGTACTTC.

A few counts support this clone. V gene TRBV7-9 combines with J gene TRBJ2-5; TRBD2 agrees at 11 bases. The V segment lost 3 bases and the J segment 5 bases; nucleotides outside the gene matches: 5. The CDR3 contains 15 residues. In germline, CDR1 is SEHNR, CDR2 FQNEAQ (reference sequence). The CDR3 bases are TGTGCCAGCAGCTTTCCGACTAGCGGGGATGAGACCCAGTACTTC. Its translation is CASSFPTSGDETQYF.

The rearrangement links TRBV28 to TRBJ2-3; weak D call: TRBD1 (7 bases). The CDR3 has 13 residues. The V and J ends lost 11 bases and 3 bases respectively, with 15 bases between them. The V gene's germline CDR1 is MDHEN and CDR2 SYDVKM. The CDR3 nucleotides read TGTGCCGGTGGGGACAGCGGGACAGATACGCAGTATTTT. Its protein product is CAGGDSGTDTQYF.